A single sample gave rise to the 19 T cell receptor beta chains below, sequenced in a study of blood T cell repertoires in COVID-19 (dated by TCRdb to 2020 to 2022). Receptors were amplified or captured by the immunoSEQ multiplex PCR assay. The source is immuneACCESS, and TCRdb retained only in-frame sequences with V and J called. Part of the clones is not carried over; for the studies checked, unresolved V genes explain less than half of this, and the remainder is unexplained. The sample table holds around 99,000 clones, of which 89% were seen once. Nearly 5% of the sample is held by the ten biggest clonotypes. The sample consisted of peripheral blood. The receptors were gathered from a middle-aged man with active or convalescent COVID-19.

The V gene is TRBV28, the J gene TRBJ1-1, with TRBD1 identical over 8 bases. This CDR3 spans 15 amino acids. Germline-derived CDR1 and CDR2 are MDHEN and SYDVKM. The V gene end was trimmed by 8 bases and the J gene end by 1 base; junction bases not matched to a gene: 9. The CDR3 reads CASGSGQGQNTEAFF. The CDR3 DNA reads TGTGCCAGCGGGAGTGGACAGGGACAGAACACTGAAGCTTTCTTT.

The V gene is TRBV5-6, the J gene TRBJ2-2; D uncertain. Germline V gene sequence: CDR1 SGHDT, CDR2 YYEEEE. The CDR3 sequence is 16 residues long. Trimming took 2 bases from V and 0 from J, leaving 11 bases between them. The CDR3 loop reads CASSLDGAPNTGELFF. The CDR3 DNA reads TGTGCCAGCAGCTTAGACGGAGCACCGAACACCGGGGAGCTGTTTTTT.

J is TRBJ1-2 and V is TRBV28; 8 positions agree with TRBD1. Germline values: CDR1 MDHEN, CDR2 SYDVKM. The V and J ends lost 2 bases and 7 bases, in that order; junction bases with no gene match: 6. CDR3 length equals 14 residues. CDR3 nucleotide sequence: TGTGCCAGCAGTTTAACAGGGGGTATGGGTGGCTACACCTTC. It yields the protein CASSLTGGMGGYTF.

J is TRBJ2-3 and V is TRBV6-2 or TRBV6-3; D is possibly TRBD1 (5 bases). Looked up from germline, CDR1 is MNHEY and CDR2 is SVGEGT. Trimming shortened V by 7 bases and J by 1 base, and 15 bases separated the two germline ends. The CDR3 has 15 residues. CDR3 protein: CASNPRGRGTDTQYF. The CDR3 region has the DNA TGTGCCAGCAACCCACGTGGCAGGGGCACAGATACGCAGTATTTT.

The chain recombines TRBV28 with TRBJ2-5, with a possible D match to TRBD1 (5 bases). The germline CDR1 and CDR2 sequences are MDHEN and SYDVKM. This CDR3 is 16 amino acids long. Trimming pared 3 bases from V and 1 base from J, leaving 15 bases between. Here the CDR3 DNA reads TGTGCCAGCAGTTTTTACCAGGGATCCGTCCAAGAGACCCAGTACTTC. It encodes CASSFYQGSVQETQYF.

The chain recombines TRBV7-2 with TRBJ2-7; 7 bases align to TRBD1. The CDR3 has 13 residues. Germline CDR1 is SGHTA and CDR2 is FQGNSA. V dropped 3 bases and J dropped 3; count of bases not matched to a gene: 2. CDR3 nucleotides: TGTGCCAGCAGCTTCGGGACAGACTACGAGCAGTACTTC. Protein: CASSFGTDYEQYF.

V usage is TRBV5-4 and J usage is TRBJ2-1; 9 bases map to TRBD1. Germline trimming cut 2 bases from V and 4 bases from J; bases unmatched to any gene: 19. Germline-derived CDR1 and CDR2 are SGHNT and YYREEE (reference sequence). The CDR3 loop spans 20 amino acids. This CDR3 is CASSLLGGQGKRWPYNEQFF. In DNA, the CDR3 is TGTGCCAGCAGCTTATTAGGTGGACAGGGGAAGCGCTGGCCTTACAATGAGCAGTTCTTC.

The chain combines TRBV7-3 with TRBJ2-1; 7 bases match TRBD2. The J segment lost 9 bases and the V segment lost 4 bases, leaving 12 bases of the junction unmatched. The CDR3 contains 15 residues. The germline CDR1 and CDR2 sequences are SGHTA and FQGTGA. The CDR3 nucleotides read TGTGCCAGCAGCTCTTTAGCGGGCCGAGGTGGTGAGCAGTTCTTC. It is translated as CASSSLAGRGGEQFF.

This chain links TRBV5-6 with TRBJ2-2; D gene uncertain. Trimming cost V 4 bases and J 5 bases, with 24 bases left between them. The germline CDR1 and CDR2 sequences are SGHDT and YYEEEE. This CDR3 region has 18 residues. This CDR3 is CASSPQGEIYMRTGELFF. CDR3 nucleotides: TGTGCCAGCAGCCCTCAAGGCGAGATATACATGAGGACCGGGGAGCTGTTTTTT. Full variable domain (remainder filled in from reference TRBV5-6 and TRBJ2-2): DAGVTQSPTHLIKTRGQQVTLRCSPKSGHDTVSWYQQALGQGPQFIFQYYEEEERQRGNFPDRFSGHQFPNYSSELNVNALLLGDSALYLCASSPQGEIYMRTGELFFGEGSRLTVL.

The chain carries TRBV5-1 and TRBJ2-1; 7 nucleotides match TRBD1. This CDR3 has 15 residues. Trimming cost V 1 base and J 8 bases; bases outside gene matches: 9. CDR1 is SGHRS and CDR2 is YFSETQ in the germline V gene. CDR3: CASSLRGGQVHEQFF. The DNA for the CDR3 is TGCGCCAGCAGCTTGAGAGGGGGCCAGGTTCATGAGCAGTTCTTC. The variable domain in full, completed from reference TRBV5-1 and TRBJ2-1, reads KAGVTQTPRYLIKTRGQQVTLSCSPISGHRSVSWYQQTPGQGLQFLFEYFSETQRNKGNFPGRFSGRQFSNSRSEMNVSTLELGDSALYLCASSLRGGQVHEQFFGPGTRLTVL.

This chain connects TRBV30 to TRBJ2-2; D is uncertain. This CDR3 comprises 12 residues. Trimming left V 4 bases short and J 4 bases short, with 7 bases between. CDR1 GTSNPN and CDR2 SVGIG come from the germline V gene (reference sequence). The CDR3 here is CAWTRITGELFF. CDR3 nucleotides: TGTGCCTGGACTAGAATCACCGGGGAGCTGTTTTTT.

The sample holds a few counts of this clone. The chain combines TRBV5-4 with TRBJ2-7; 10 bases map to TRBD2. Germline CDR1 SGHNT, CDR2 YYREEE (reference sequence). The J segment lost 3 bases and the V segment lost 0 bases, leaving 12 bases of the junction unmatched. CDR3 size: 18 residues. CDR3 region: CASSLDPVSSGSVYEQYF. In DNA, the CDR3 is TGTGCCAGCAGCTTGGACCCTGTCTCTAGCGGGAGTGTCTACGAGCAGTACTTC.

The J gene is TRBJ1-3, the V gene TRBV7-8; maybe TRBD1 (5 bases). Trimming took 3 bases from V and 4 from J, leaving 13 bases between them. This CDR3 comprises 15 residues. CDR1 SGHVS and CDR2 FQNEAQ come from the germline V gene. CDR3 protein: CASSLIGVYGNTIYF. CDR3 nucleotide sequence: TGTGCCAGCAGCTTGATAGGGGTGTACGGAAACACCATATATTTT.

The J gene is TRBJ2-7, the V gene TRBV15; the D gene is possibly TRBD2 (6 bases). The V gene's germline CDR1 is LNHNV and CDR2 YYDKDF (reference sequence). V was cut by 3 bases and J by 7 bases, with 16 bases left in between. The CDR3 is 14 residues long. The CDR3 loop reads CATSSASGVVEQYF. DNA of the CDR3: TGTGCCACCAGCAGCGCATCGGGGGTGGTGGAGCAGTACTTC.

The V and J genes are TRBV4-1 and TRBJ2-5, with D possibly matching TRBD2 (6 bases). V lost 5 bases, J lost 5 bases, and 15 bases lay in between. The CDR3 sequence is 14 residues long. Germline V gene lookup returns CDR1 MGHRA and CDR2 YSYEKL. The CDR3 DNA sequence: TGCGCCAGCAGCGACCTGGGGGGACGGGAGACCCAGTACTTC. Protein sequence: CASSDLGGRETQYF.

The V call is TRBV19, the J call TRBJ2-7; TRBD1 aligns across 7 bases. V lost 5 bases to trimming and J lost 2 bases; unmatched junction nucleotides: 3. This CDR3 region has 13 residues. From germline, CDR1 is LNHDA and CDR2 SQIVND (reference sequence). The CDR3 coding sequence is TGTGCCAGTAGTTCGGGACAGCCCTACGAGCAGTACTTC. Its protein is CASSSGQPYEQYF.

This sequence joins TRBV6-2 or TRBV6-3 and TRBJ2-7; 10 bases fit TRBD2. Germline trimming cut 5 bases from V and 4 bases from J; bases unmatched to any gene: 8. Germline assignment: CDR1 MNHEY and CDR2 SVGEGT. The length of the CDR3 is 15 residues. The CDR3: CASSTGTSAIYEQYF. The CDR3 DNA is TGTGCCAGCAGTACTGGGACTAGCGCAATTTACGAGCAGTACTTC.

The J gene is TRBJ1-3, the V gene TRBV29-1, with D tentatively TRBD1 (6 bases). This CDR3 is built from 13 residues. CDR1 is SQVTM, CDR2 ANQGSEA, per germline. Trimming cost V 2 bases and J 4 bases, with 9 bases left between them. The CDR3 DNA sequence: TGCAGCGTTGAACGTCAGGGGGGAAACACCATATATTTT. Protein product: CSVERQGGNTIYF.

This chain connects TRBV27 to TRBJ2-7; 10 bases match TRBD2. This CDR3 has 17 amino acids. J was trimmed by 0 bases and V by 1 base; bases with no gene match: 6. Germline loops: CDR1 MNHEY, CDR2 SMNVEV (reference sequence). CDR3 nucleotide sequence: TGTGCCAGCAGTTTATTTGGTAGCGGGAGGCTCTCCTACGAGCAGTACTTC. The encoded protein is CASSLFGSGRLSYEQYF.